The 14 T cell receptor beta chains below were found in one sample sequenced in a study of identical twins. TCRdb reprocessed the 5' RACE reads via MiXCR and lists one record per CDR3 protein. The repertoire has some 900,000 distinct CDR3 sequences, around an eighth of them found once; the top ten carry about 1.5%. These records were also assigned to another study, of yellow fever vaccine responses in identical twins.

The sample consisted of PBMCs. All receptors come from a woman aged 18-29 years in good health.

This clonotype came up many times. The chain recombines TRBV27 with TRBJ1-5, with a weak D call TRBD1 (5 bases). Trimming stripped 4 bases from V and 0 bases from J, with 7 bases between. Germline loops: CDR1 MNHEY, CDR2 SMNVEV (reference sequence). The CDR3 extends over 14 amino acids. CDR3 loop: CASSSGGSNQPQHF. CDR3 sequence (DNA): TGTGCCAGCAGTTCCGGGGGTAGCAATCAGCCCCAGCATTTT.

V gene TRBV20-1 combines with J gene TRBJ2-4; 7 positions agree with TRBD2. V shed 6 bases and J 0 bases; nucleotides not matched to a gene: 11. The germline CDR1 and CDR2 sequences are DFQATT and SNEGSKA (reference sequence). The CDR3 is 16 residues long. Here the CDR3 DNA reads TGCAGTGCCCTGGGAGGGAGACTCCTAGCCAAAAACATTCAGTACTTC. Its translation is CSALGGRLLAKNIQYF.

The rearrangement joins TRBV5-6 to TRBJ2-7, with unresolved D. The V gene's germline CDR1 is SGHDT and CDR2 YYEEEE. Trimming pared 4 bases from V and 0 bases from J, leaving 8 bases between. There are 13 residues in the CDR3. CDR3 bases: TGTGCCAGCAGCGGTCCTAGCTCCTACGAGCAGTACGTC. Its protein product is CASSGPSSYEQYV.

The chain couples TRBV19 to TRBJ2-7; 7 nucleotides agree with TRBD2. Germline V gene lookup returns CDR1 LNHDA and CDR2 SQIVND (reference sequence). J gave up 8 bases and V 1 base, and 14 bases lay outside the gene matches. The length of the CDR3 is 16 residues. Here the CDR3 reads CASSIVPSGPHSQQYF. Written as DNA, the CDR3 is TGTGCCAGTAGTATAGTCCCTAGCGGCCCTCACTCCCAGCAGTACTTC.

The V and J genes are TRBV20-1 and TRBJ2-5; D might be TRBD2 (5 bases). V lost 0 bases to trimming and J lost 4 bases, with 15 bases between them. Germline lookup yields CDR1 DFQATT and CDR2 SNEGSKA (reference sequence). The CDR3 totals 15 residues. The CDR3 DNA follows: TGCAGTGCTAGAGATCTGCGGGCTAGCAGAGAGACCCAGTACTTC. Protein sequence: CSARDLRASRETQYF.

This clonotype has ten or more counts. The V call is TRBV7-9, the J call TRBJ2-7, with D perhaps TRBD1 or TRBD2 (5 bases each). Germline values: CDR1 SEHNR, CDR2 FQNEAQ (reference sequence). The CDR3 runs 15 residues. V was shortened by 4 bases and J by 4 bases, with 17 bases between the two germline ends. Here the CDR3 reads CASSSTAGGTYEQYF. CDR3 in DNA: TGTGCCAGCAGCTCCACAGCTGGGGGAACGTACGAGCAGTACTTC.

The chain has TRBV11-2 and TRBJ2-4; TRBD1 aligns across 9 bases. Germline V CDR1 and CDR2: SGHAT, FQNNGV. The CDR3 runs 14 residues. V was clipped by 4 bases and J by 6 bases; unmatched bases: 4. The CDR3 bases are TGTGCCAGCAGCTATGGGACAGGGCGAAACATTCAGTACTTC. Translation gives CASSYGTGRNIQYF.

In its sample, this clonotype was seen a few times. The chain employs TRBV3-1 and TRBJ1-2, with D possibly matching TRBD1 (6 bases). The CDR3 has 15 residues. Trimming took off 0 bases at V and 4 bases at J, with 12 bases between the two ends. CDR1 LGHDT and CDR2 YNNKEL come from the germline V gene (reference sequence). The CDR3 reads CASSQENLQGYGYTF. CDR3 bases: TGTGCCAGCAGCCAAGAGAATCTACAGGGCTATGGCTACACCTTC.

This clonotype has a count of ten or more. The chain combines TRBV5-1 with TRBJ2-3; the match to TRBD1 covers 7 bases. Germline CDR1 reads SGHRS; CDR2 reads YFSETQ. The V and J ends lost 0 bases and 0 bases, in that order; junction bases with no gene match: 1. The CDR3 spans 15 residues. CDR3 in amino acids: CASSLADRSTDTQYF. For the CDR3, the DNA is TGCGCCAGCAGCTTGGCGGACAGGAGCACAGATACGCAGTATTTT.

This clonotype was detected ten times or more. The chain uses TRBV12-3 or TRBV12-4 and TRBJ2-1; a possible D gene is TRBD2 (5 bases). The V gene lost 8 bases and the J gene lost 5 bases, with 22 bases spanning the gap. The CDR3 has 16 amino acids. The CDR3 DNA reads as TGTGCCAGCCATCATCGTGGTCTAGCAGCTAACAATGAGCAGTTCTTC. Translation: CASHHRGLAANNEQFF.

This clonotype came up a few times. The chain couples TRBV6-1 to TRBJ1-1; D gene uncertain. The CDR3 totals 14 residues. The V end lost 6 bases, the J end lost 0 bases, and 11 bases lay between the germline ends. Looked up from germline, CDR1 is MNHNS and CDR2 is SASEGT. The CDR3 DNA reads as TGTGCCAGCAGACCGGAGAGAATGAACACTGAAGCTTTCTTT. Translating it yields CASRPERMNTEAFF.

This clonotype has at least ten counts. The chain combines TRBV7-9 with TRBJ2-3; 10 bases align to TRBD1. This CDR3 contains 15 residues. With V trimmed by 3 bases and J by 4 bases, 4 bases remained unmatched. The germline V gene has CDR1 SEHNR and CDR2 FQNEAQ (reference sequence). CDR3 nucleotide sequence: TGTGCCAGCAGCTTGGGGGACAGGGGAGCAGATACGCAGTATTTT. It codes for CASSLGDRGADTQYF.

V and J are TRBV29-1 and TRBJ2-3, with 9 bases identical to TRBD2. CDR3 length equals 16 residues. V shed 4 bases, J shed 0 bases, and the junction held 8 bases outside the gene matches. Per germline, CDR1 SQVTM and CDR2 ANQGSEA. The CDR3 nucleotides are TGCAGCGTTGGACTAGCGGCACTTGCTAGCACAGATACGCAGTATTTT. It specifies CSVGLAALASTDTQYF.

In its sample, this clonotype was seen a few times. The gene calls are TRBV11-2 and TRBJ1-4, with D unresolved. Germline-derived CDR1 and CDR2 are SGHAT and FQNNGV. V was pared by 2 bases and J by 0 bases, with 13 bases between. CDR3 length equals 17 residues. CDR3 residues: CASSLFLSYTTNEKLFF. CDR3 DNA: TGTGCCAGCAGCTTATTTCTCTCGTACACAACTAATGAAAAACTGTTTTTT.